The T cell receptor (beta chain) under discussion was sequenced for a study of cytomegalovirus exposure and HLA in healthy donors. The protocol was immunoSEQ multiplex PCR, while the TCRdb copy is restricted to in-frame clones and leaves out a portion. The table records some 60,000 clones, roughly 96% of them present only once. This CDR3 has 16 residues. V shed 3 bases and J shed 3 bases, with 18 bases lying between them. CDR1 and CDR2 (germline): LNHDA, SQIVND (reference sequence). This TCR came from a man younger than 35 in good health and CMV-seronegative. This rearrangement joins TRBV19 to TRBJ2-7, with a weak D call TRBD1 (7 bases). The sequencing sample was made of PBMCs. The DNA for the CDR3 is TGTGCCAGTAGTATCGGCGGGACAGCTGTGGGCTACGAGCAGTACTTC. This sequence encodes CASSIGGTAVGYEQYF.